The 27 T cell receptor beta chains in this list originate from one sample, sequenced in a study of blood T cell repertoires in COVID-19. Repertoires were generated with immunoSEQ multiplex PCR, while TCRdb's copy carries only in-frame clones and drops some. The sample lists about 52,000 clones, 89% occurring once. The sequencing input was peripheral blood. These receptors came from a man aged 55-75 years with active COVID-19.

This chain connects TRBV5-4 to TRBJ1-1; D perhaps matches TRBD1 (6 bases). V was shortened by 0 bases and J by 13 bases, with 22 bases between the two germline ends. CDR3 length: 15 residues. Germline CDR1 and CDR2: SGHNT and YYREEE (reference sequence). As DNA, the CDR3 is TGTGCCAGCAGCTTGGGCTCCGGACAGCCAGGCAATGGTTTCTTT. Translation gives CASSLGSGQPGNGFF.

J is TRBJ1-3 and V is TRBV5-5, with TRBD1 as a possible D gene (5 bases). The CDR3 consists of 15 residues. V lost 4 bases to trimming and J lost 0 bases, with 11 bases between them. The germline V gene has CDR1 SGHKS and CDR2 YYEKEE (reference sequence). The CDR3 DNA is TGTGCCAGCAGCGTGGGACTTCACTCTGGAAACACCATATATTTT. Amino acid sequence: CASSVGLHSGNTIYF.

The chain uses TRBV2 and TRBJ2-7; 9 bases match TRBD2. The CDR3 totals 12 residues. Germline V gene sequence: CDR1 SNHLY, CDR2 FYNNEI. After removal of 6 bases from V and 6 bases from J, the junction contained 3 bases not matched to a gene. The CDR3: CASRGLASEQYF. The CDR3 bases are TGTGCCAGCAGGGGACTAGCAAGCGAGCAGTACTTC.

V usage is TRBV7-3 and J usage is TRBJ2-3, with 7 bases lining up with TRBD1. The CDR3 runs 15 residues. V gave up 4 bases and J gave up 1 base; unmatched junction bases: 5. CDR1 is SGHTA and CDR2 is FQGTGA in the germline V gene. Here the CDR3 reads CASSWGQRRTDTQYF. CDR3 nucleotide sequence: TGTGCCAGCAGCTGGGGACAGAGACGCACAGATACGCAGTATTTT.

This clone was observed a single time. This chain joins TRBV24-1 and TRBJ2-3, with 12 bases fitting TRBD1. CDR1 KGHDR and CDR2 SFDVKD come from the germline V gene. The CDR3 loop spans 16 amino acids. Trimming cost V 3 bases and J 7 bases; bases outside gene matches: 7. The CDR3 DNA sequence: TGTGCCACCAGTGATGCCGGGACAGGGGGCGCAAATACGCAGTATTTT. Translation gives CATSDAGTGGANTQYF.

The J gene is TRBJ2-5, the V gene TRBV7-3; 8 bases align to TRBD2. The CDR3 has 17 amino acids. Germline V gives CDR1 SGHTA, CDR2 FQGTGA. V lost 3 bases, J lost 0 bases, and 9 bases stayed unmatched. The CDR3 nucleotides are TGTGCCAGCAGCTTCTTTTGGACTAGCCGCCACCAAGAGACCCAGTACTTC. This translates into CASSFFWTSRHQETQYF.

The chain uses TRBV2 and TRBJ2-5, with TRBD2 matching 12 bases. Germline lookup yields CDR1 SNHLY and CDR2 FYNNEI. CDR3 size: 15 residues. V lost 4 bases and J lost 7; bases outside the gene matches: 7. The CDR3 reads CASSGTSGMGGTQYF. The CDR3 DNA is TGTGCCAGCAGTGGGACTAGCGGGATGGGGGGGACCCAGTACTTC.

The chain couples TRBV5-1 to TRBJ2-5; perhaps TRBD1 as D (5 bases). This CDR3 comprises 14 residues. Trimming left V 2 bases short and J 1 base short, with 9 bases between. Germline CDR1 SGHRS, CDR2 YFSETQ. In nucleotides, the CDR3 is TGCGCCAGCAGCTTAGGGGTTATCCAAGAGACCCAGTACTTC. This codes for CASSLGVIQETQYF.

This clone has just one count. The chain carries TRBV29-1 and TRBJ1-4; 7 bases fit TRBD1. Germline V gene data show CDR1 as SQVTM and CDR2 as ANQGSEA. There are 11 residues in the CDR3. V lost 6 bases, J lost 13 bases, and 8 bases stayed unmatched. The CDR3 coding sequence is TGCAGCGTGGACGAGAGGGACAGACTGTTTTTT. It codes for CSVDERDRLFF.

The gene calls are TRBV19 and TRBJ2-1; TRBD2 aligns across 9 bases. The CDR3 spans 17 residues. J was trimmed by 4 bases and V by 8 bases; bases with no gene match: 15. The V gene's germline CDR1 is LNHDA and CDR2 SQIVND (reference sequence). The chain's CDR3 is CASGVTGSSGIYNEQFF. The DNA of the CDR3 is TGTGCCAGTGGGGTTACGGGGTCTAGCGGGATTTACAATGAGCAGTTCTTC.

This clone was recorded a few times. In nucleotides, the CDR3 is TGTGCCAGTATGGGGAACCTAGCGGGAGGGCGGCGCAATGAGCAGTTCTTC. It specifies CASMGNLAGGRRNEQFF. The chain is built from TRBV19 and TRBJ2-1; TRBD2 agrees at 12 bases. The CDR3 extends over 17 amino acids. The V gene's germline CDR1 is LNHDA and CDR2 SQIVND (reference sequence). J lost 6 bases, V lost 7 bases, and 13 bases had no gene match. Drawing the rest from reference TRBV19 and TRBJ2-1, the complete variable domain is DGGITQSPKYLFRKEGQNVTLSCEQNLNHDAMYWYRQDPGQGLRLIYYSQIVNDFQKGDIAEGYSVSREKKESFPLTVTSAQKNPTAFYLCASMGNLAGGRRNEQFFGPGTRLTVL.

The V call is TRBV20-1, the J call TRBJ1-6; a possible D gene is TRBD1 (5 bases). Germline CDR1 and CDR2: DFQATT and SNEGSKA (reference sequence). V was pared by 6 bases and J by 11 bases, with 8 bases between. This CDR3 has 10 residues. The CDR3, as DNA: TGCAGTGCCGCGGGGGCACCCCTCCACTTT. Translating it yields CSAAGAPLHF.

The rearrangement links TRBV11-3 to TRBJ1-1; 9 nucleotides match TRBD1. With V trimmed by 4 bases and J by 6 bases, 9 bases remained unmatched. Germline lookup yields CDR1 SGHNT and CDR2 YENEEA. The length of the CDR3 is 15 residues. The CDR3 here is CASSSRGQGTAEAFF. The CDR3, as DNA: TGTGCCAGCAGCTCCCGTGGACAGGGGACTGCTGAAGCTTTCTTT.

This chain uses TRBV11-2 with TRBJ2-1; 9 bases agree with TRBD2. The length of the CDR3 is 16 residues. CDR1 and CDR2 (germline): SGHAT, FQNNGV. V shed 5 bases and J 0 bases; nucleotides not matched to a gene: 5. This CDR3 is CASSVGSGSSYNEQFF. Written as DNA, the CDR3 is TGTGCCAGCAGCGTCGGTAGCGGGAGCTCCTACAATGAGCAGTTCTTC.

V and J are TRBV2 and TRBJ1-1; tentative D call: TRBD1 (6 bases). The V gene's germline CDR1 is SNHLY and CDR2 FYNNEI. The CDR3 is 13 amino acids. V gave up 6 bases and J gave up 1 base, with 9 bases separating them. Written as DNA, the CDR3 is TGTGCCAGCAGGAGGGGACAGAACACTGAAGCTTTCTTT. Translated: CASRRGQNTEAFF.

This chain connects TRBV25-1 to TRBJ2-1, with D perhaps TRBD1 (6 bases). The V gene's germline CDR1 is MGHDK and CDR2 SYGVNS. V was trimmed by 4 bases and J by 12 bases, leaving 10 bases between them. CDR3 length: 11 amino acids. This chain's CDR3 is CASSGNRVQFF. CDR3 nucleotides: TGTGCCAGCAGTGGCAACAGGGTGCAGTTCTTC.

The CDR3 protein is CASSIQGKGEQYF. The CDR3 coding sequence is TGTGCCAGTAGTATACAGGGAAAGGGCGAGCAGTACTTC. V usage is TRBV19 and J usage is TRBJ2-7; tentatively, D is TRBD1 (5 bases). V was trimmed by 2 bases and J by 6 bases, leaving 11 bases between them. The CDR3 spans 13 residues. Germline CDR1 and CDR2: LNHDA and SQIVND (reference sequence).

The gene calls are TRBV29-1 and TRBJ2-7, with TRBD1 as a possible D gene (7 bases). The V end was cut by 6 bases, the J end by 4 bases, with 28 bases between. This CDR3 is built from 17 residues. The germline gives CDR1 SQVTM, CDR2 ANQGSEA. The CDR3 DNA reads as TGCAGCGTGTCCGGATCCCAGACCGGGGCAGGGGGGTACGAGCAGTACTTC. Translated: CSVSGSQTGAGGYEQYF.

This rearrangement joins TRBV5-4 to TRBJ2-5, with a tentative D call TRBD1 (5 bases). Germline CDR1 and CDR2: SGHNT and YYREEE (reference sequence). The CDR3 length is 12 residues. Trimming pared 5 bases from V and 1 base from J, leaving 6 bases between. The DNA for the CDR3 is TGTGCCAGCAGTGACAGCCAAGAGACCCAGTACTTC. It translates to CASSDSQETQYF.

The rearrangement uses TRBV21-1 and TRBJ1-2; the DNA was not used to check the table's D call, TRBD1. TRBV21-1 is a pseudogene. The CDR3 has 14 amino acids. For the CDR3, the DNA is TGTGCCAGCAGCAGGCGGGGACAGGCCTATGGCTACACCTTC. Protein product: CASSRRGQAYGYTF.

This rearrangement joins TRBV5-4 to TRBJ2-5; TRBD2 aligns across 11 bases. CDR3 length: 17 residues. V was clipped by 0 bases and J by 1 base; unmatched bases: 5. The germline CDR1 and CDR2 sequences are SGHNT and YYREEE (reference sequence). The CDR3 sequence is CASSLELGTSGQETQYF. CDR3 coding DNA: TGTGCCAGCAGCTTGGAACTCGGGACTAGCGGCCAAGAGACCCAGTACTTC.

The rearrangement joins TRBV27 to TRBJ1-2, with TRBD1 identical over 7 bases. The V gene end was trimmed by 7 bases and the J gene end by 7 bases; junction bases not matched to a gene: 12. CDR1 and CDR2 (germline): MNHEY, SMNVEV (reference sequence). This CDR3 region has 14 residues. This CDR3 reads CASTPSHRGGGYTF. CDR3 bases: TGTGCCAGCACCCCATCCCACAGGGGCGGTGGCTACACCTTC.

The chain has TRBV24-1 and TRBJ2-2, with D possibly being TRBD2 (6 bases). The CDR3 is 15 residues long. The ends were cut back, 7 bases at V and 7 bases at J, with 18 bases in the middle. CDR1 and CDR2 from the germline V gene are KGHDR and SFDVKD. As DNA, the CDR3 is TGTGCCACCAGGGGGTCCGGGGGTCCCAGCGGGGAGCTGTTTTTT. It yields the protein CATRGSGGPSGELFF.

This clone was counted once. The V call is TRBV23-1, the J call TRBJ2-5; D uncertain. Being an ORF, TRBV23-1 has a function that is uncertain. V dropped 4 bases and J dropped 7 bases, with 10 bases sitting between them. This CDR3 is 12 amino acids long. The CDR3 sequence is CASSLLARTQYF. As DNA, the CDR3 is TGCGCCAGCAGTCTTTTGGCCCGGACCCAGTACTTC.

The V call is TRBV5-6, the J call TRBJ2-6; 10 bases agree with TRBD1. The V gene's germline CDR1 is SGHDT and CDR2 YYEEEE. V lost 2 bases to trimming and J lost 2 bases; unmatched junction nucleotides: 7. This CDR3 has 18 amino acids. The CDR3 DNA reads TGTGCCAGCAGCTTCAACCGGGACAGGGGCCCTGGGGCCAACGTCCTGACTTTC. As protein: CASSFNRDRGPGANVLTF. Full variable domain (remainder filled in from reference TRBV5-6 and TRBJ2-6): DAGVTQSPTHLIKTRGQQVTLRCSPKSGHDTVSWYQQALGQGPQFIFQYYEEEERQRGNFPDRFSGHQFPNYSSELNVNALLLGDSALYLCASSFNRDRGPGANVLTFGAGSRLTVL.

This rearrangement joins TRBV29-1 to TRBJ1-5; D is uncertain. Per the germline V gene, CDR1 is SQVTM and CDR2 is ANQGSEA. Trimming removed 6 bases at V and 0 bases at J, with 9 bases between. CDR3 length equals 13 residues. CDR3 DNA: TGCAGCGTCGGAGAGCATAGCAATCAGCCCCAGCATTTT. Translated: CSVGEHSNQPQHF.

This rearrangement joins TRBV5-5 to TRBJ1-5; D is uncertain. CDR1 is SGHKS and CDR2 is YYEKEE in the germline V gene (reference sequence). Trimming took 4 bases from V and 5 from J, leaving 10 bases between them. CDR3 length equals 13 residues. The CDR3 reads CASSPDKDQPQHF. The CDR3, as DNA: TGTGCCAGCAGCCCAGACAAGGATCAGCCCCAGCATTTT.